Shown below are 22 T cell receptor beta chains from a single sample sequenced in a study of regulatory T cells in long-lasting Graves disease. Time point noted: newly diagnosed GD, antithyroid drugs for less than 3 months. PBMC-derived RNA was used for the TCR library. In building TCR beta libraries, iRepertoire HTBI primers were used together with Arm-PCR of CDR3 regions. TCRdb passed the multiplex PCR reads through MiXCR, listing each CDR3 protein once. The sample has under 500,000 distinct CDR3 sequences; roughly 15% are singletons. The data also belong to a second study, concerning T cells in Graves' hyperthyroidism and ophthalmopathy.

Sequencing used peripheral blood mononuclear cells (PBMCs), obtained at new diagnosis, from a patient treated with antithyroid drugs. These receptor sequences come from a woman aged 25 to 39 with Graves disease.

This clonotype was found many times. CDR3 in DNA: TGTGCCAGCAGTTACTCGGGGATGAATCAGCCCCAGCATTTT. The encoded protein is CASSYSGMNQPQHF. The chain links TRBV6-2 or TRBV6-3 to TRBJ1-5; D remains unclear. CDR3 length equals 14 residues. Looked up from germline, CDR1 is MNHEY and CDR2 is SVGEGT. The V and J ends lost 0 bases and 4 bases respectively, with 7 bases between them.

This clonotype was recorded many times. CDR3 in amino acids: CASSPSPSGANVLTF. In DNA form, the CDR3 reads TGTGCCAGCAGCCCGAGCCCCTCTGGGGCCAACGTCCTGACTTTC. The chain uses TRBV3-1 and TRBJ2-6, with no clear D. The CDR3 contains 15 residues. Germline lookup yields CDR1 LGHDT and CDR2 YNNKEL (reference sequence). Between the trimmed V and J ends, which lost 4 bases and 0 bases, there was a span of 7 bases.

This clonotype has a count of ten or more. The rearrangement joins TRBV12-3 or TRBV12-4 to TRBJ2-1, with 8 bases identical to TRBD1. TRBJ2-5 matches the DNA end more closely, so the J call is doubtful. The CDR3 length is 15 residues. CDR3 nucleotides: TGTGCCAGCAGTTTGGACAGGGTAGGAGACGAGACCCAGTACTTC. It is translated as CASSLDRVGDETQYF.

This clonotype was detected a few times. V usage is TRBV29-1 and J usage is TRBJ2-2; TRBD2 agrees at 14 bases. Germline lookup yields CDR1 SQVTM and CDR2 ANQGSEA. CDR3 length: 18 residues. The V and J ends lost 1 base and 6 bases, in that order; junction bases with no gene match: 10. CDR3 coding DNA: TGCAGCGTTGAAGCGAGGGGACTAGCGGGAGAAGGGGCCGGGGAGCTGTTTTTT. It translates to CSVEARGLAGEGAGELFF.

This clonotype was observed a handful of times. This chain links TRBV19 with TRBJ2-1; 7 nucleotides line up with TRBD1. The CDR3 runs to 15 residues. Unmatched junction bases numbered 8, after V lost 4 bases and J lost 5 bases. Germline CDR1 reads LNHDA; CDR2 reads SQIVND (reference sequence). The CDR3, as DNA: TGTGCCAGTAGTAATCGTGACAGGGTCGACAATGAGCAGTTCTTC. Its protein is CASSNRDRVDNEQFF.

This clonotype was observed at least ten times. This chain joins TRBV28 and TRBJ1-6; D call uncertain. This CDR3 is built from 15 residues. Germline CDR1 and CDR2: MDHEN and SYDVKM. The ends were cut back, 6 bases at V and 6 bases at J, with 15 bases in the middle. CDR3 loop: CASSSHSAANSPLHF. The CDR3 DNA sequence: TGTGCCAGCAGCTCCCATTCGGCCGCTAATTCACCCCTCCACTTT.

This clonotype has ten or more counts. The V gene is TRBV28, the J gene TRBJ2-1, with 9 bases lining up with TRBD1. The CDR3 runs 15 residues. Germline V gene sequence: CDR1 MDHEN, CDR2 SYDVKM. After removal of 5 bases from V and 3 bases from J, the junction contained 5 bases not matched to a gene. The CDR3 loop is CASSQQGASYNEQFF. CDR3 in DNA: TGTGCCAGCAGTCAACAGGGGGCTAGCTACAATGAGCAGTTCTTC. The full variable domain, in which reference TRBV28 and TRBJ2-1 provide the parts outside the CDR3, is DVKVTQSSRYLVKRTGEKVFLECVQDMDHENMFWYRQDPGLGLRLIYFSYDVKMKEKGDIPEGYSVSREKKERFSLILESASTNQTSMYLCASSQQGASYNEQFFGPGTRLTVL.

This clonotype was picked up many times. The chain recombines TRBV11-3 with TRBJ1-1; 9 bases line up with TRBD1. This CDR3 is built from 14 residues. After removal of 0 bases from V and 4 bases from J, the junction contained 0 bases not matched to a gene. Germline V CDR1 and CDR2: SGHNT, YENEEA. The DNA for the CDR3 is TGTGCCAGCAGCTTAGAGACAGGGGGCACTGAAGCTTTCTTT. This encodes CASSLETGGTEAFF. Supplemented by reference TRBV11-3 and TRBJ1-1, the full variable domain reads EAGVVQSPRYKIIEKKQPVAFWCNPISGHNTLYWYLQNLGQGPELLIRYENEEAVDDSQLPKDRFSAERLKGVDSTLKIQPAELGDSAVYLCASSLETGGTEAFFGQGTRLTVV.

This clonotype was counted between two and nine times. The chain couples TRBV6-1 to TRBJ1-1; tentative D call: TRBD1 (5 bases). This CDR3 is built from 12 residues. The V end lost 8 bases, the J end lost 3 bases, and 10 bases lay between the germline ends. From germline, CDR1 is MNHNS and CDR2 SASEGT. The CDR3 bases are TGTGCCAGCGGACGGGGGTACACTGAAGCTTTCTTT. Translated, it gives CASGRGYTEAFF.

The chain joins TRBV3-1 to TRBJ1-1, with 9 positions matching TRBD1. CDR3 length: 14 amino acids. J was trimmed by 6 bases and V by 5 bases; bases with no gene match: 7. Germline assignment: CDR1 LGHDT and CDR2 YNNKEL (reference sequence). The CDR3 region is CASSGTGRVAEAFF. CDR3 nucleotide sequence: TGTGCCAGCAGCGGGACAGGGCGCGTAGCTGAAGCTTTCTTT.

This clonotype was seen at least ten times. The chain combines TRBV28 with TRBJ2-3, with D possibly TRBD2 on 6 matching bases. The V and J ends lost 7 bases and 0 bases respectively, with 14 bases between them. Germline lookup yields CDR1 MDHEN and CDR2 SYDVKM. The CDR3 extends over 15 amino acids. The CDR3, as DNA: TGTGCCAGCATGAAAGCGGGTTCTAGCACAGATACGCAGTATTTT. This codes for CASMKAGSSTDTQYF.

The sample holds many counts of this clonotype. The gene calls are TRBV10-3 and TRBJ2-7; D gene unclear. CDR3 length: 15 residues. Trimming left V 2 bases short and J 7 bases short, with 18 bases between. CDR1 is ENHRY and CDR2 is SYGVKD in the germline V gene. The CDR3 region is CAISEGFAQGKEQYF. CDR3 sequence (DNA): TGTGCCATCAGTGAGGGTTTCGCGCAAGGGAAAGAGCAGTACTTC.

This clonotype has a count of ten or more. The gene calls are TRBV27 and TRBJ1-1; unclear D gene. V was shortened by 1 base and J by 1 base, with 16 bases between the two germline ends. In germline, CDR1 is MNHEY, CDR2 SMNVEV (reference sequence). The CDR3 is made up of 17 amino acids. CDR3 DNA sequence: TGTGCCAGCAGTTTATTAGGTGGTGGCCCTAGGAACACTGAAGCTTTCTTT. Translated, it gives CASSLLGGGPRNTEAFF.

V and J are TRBV12-5 and TRBJ2-2; D uncertain. Trimming cost V 6 bases and J 6 bases, with 8 bases left between them. The CDR3 covers 12 residues. CDR1 and CDR2 from the germline V gene are LGHNT and FRNRAP. CDR3 amino acids: CASGVNAGELFF. The CDR3 nucleotides read TGTGCTAGTGGAGTAAACGCCGGGGAGCTGTTTTTT.

This clonotype was found many times. The chain links TRBV28 to TRBJ1-1; 7 bases line up with TRBD1. The CDR3 loop spans 14 amino acids. The germline V gene has CDR1 MDHEN and CDR2 SYDVKM. The trim removed 3 bases at V and 2 bases at J, leaving 3 bases unmatched. The CDR3 DNA sequence: TGTGCCAGCAGTTTGGGACAGCGAAACACTGAAGCTTTCTTT. As protein: CASSLGQRNTEAFF.

The V and J genes are TRBV5-6 and TRBJ2-3; D unclear. This CDR3 has 14 amino acids. V lost 7 bases and J 1 base, leaving 13 bases between the germline ends. Per germline, CDR1 SGHDT and CDR2 YYEEEE. The DNA for the CDR3 is TGTGCCAGCGTTCGCAGACTTGGCACAGATACGCAGTATTTT. Its protein product is CASVRRLGTDTQYF.

This clonotype has only a few counts. The gene calls are TRBV6-1 and TRBJ2-4; D may correspond to TRBD1 or TRBD2 (5 bases each). From germline, CDR1 is MNHNS and CDR2 SASEGT. Trimming took off 9 bases at V and 1 base at J, with 19 bases between the two ends. This CDR3 is 16 amino acids long. The CDR3 sequence: CARNGTAGEAKNIQYF. CDR3 nucleotides: TGTGCCAGAAATGGGACGGCTGGGGAGGCCAAAAACATTCAGTACTTC.

This clonotype appeared a few times. The chain carries TRBV28 and TRBJ1-2; 7 nucleotides line up with TRBD1. J lost 1 base, V lost 5 bases, and 4 bases had no gene match. Germline V gene data show CDR1 as MDHEN and CDR2 as SYDVKM. This CDR3 spans 14 amino acids. The CDR3 protein is CASSEQGLNYGYTF. CDR3 in DNA: TGTGCCAGCAGTGAACAGGGGCTTAACTATGGCTACACCTTC.

In its sample, this clonotype was seen many times. The chain recombines TRBV11-2 with TRBJ1-1; D unclear. The CDR3 runs 14 residues. V lost 1 base and J lost 1, with 7 bases in between. Germline assignment: CDR1 SGHAT and CDR2 FQNNGV. The CDR3 is CASSLGMGNTEAFF. The CDR3 region has the DNA TGTGCCAGCAGCTTAGGTATGGGGAACACTGAAGCTTTCTTT.

Worth noting for this clonotype: A far larger clone is a single base away, which makes a read error likely. The chain recombines TRBV11-2 with TRBJ2-1; 7 bases agree with TRBD1. The last part of the DNA fits TRBJ2-5 better; the J call may be wrong. The CDR3 has 15 amino acids. Per the germline V gene, CDR1 is SGHAT and CDR2 is FQNNGV. In DNA form, the CDR3 reads TGTGCCAGCAGCGCCGGACTGGCCAGGGGGGAGACCCAGTACTTC. Translation: CASSAGLARGETQYF.

This clonotype was detected many times. This sequence joins TRBV20-1 and TRBJ2-1, with TRBD2 matching 9 bases. The CDR3 spans 14 residues. Germline CDR1 and CDR2: DFQATT and SNEGSKA (reference sequence). V lost 6 bases and J lost 7; bases outside the gene matches: 10. The CDR3 loop is CSAKLAGAFNEQFF. CDR3 DNA sequence: TGCAGTGCCAAACTAGCGGGTGCCTTTAATGAGCAGTTCTTC.

The sample holds a few counts of this clonotype. The rearrangement uses TRBV12-3 or TRBV12-4 and TRBJ2-1; D uncertain. There are 14 residues in the CDR3. Trimming shortened V by 6 bases and J by 2 bases, and 11 bases separated the two germline ends. CDR3 amino acids: CASRLLGTYNEQFF. The DNA for the CDR3 is TGTGCCAGCAGATTGTTGGGAACCTACAATGAGCAGTTCTTC.